This T cell receptor (beta chain) was captured by sequencing in a study of shared clonotypes between healthy human individuals. Investigators spread the genomic DNA of each subset evenly over several immunoSEQ plates. Assay used: immunoSEQ multiplex PCR; TCRdb lists only in-frame clones, some missing. The sample records about 1.4 million clones, roughly 96% being singletons. Comment on this clone: The antigen remains undetermined. The sample carries other DNA sequences with the same CDR3.

General study points: A reduction in generation probabilities was seen for non-shared clonotypes relative to those shared by all four donors.

CDR1 is SGHDT, CDR2 YYEEEE, per germline. Trimming stripped 2 bases from V and 5 bases from J, with 4 bases between. The CDR3 contains 11 residues. This sequence joins TRBV5-6 and TRBJ2-5; D remains unclear. The origin of this receptor is a man in his thirties or forties in good health. Sequencing was carried out using naive CD4+ T cells sorted from blood. As to subset: CD45RA+ positively selected. The CDR3 region is CASSLRETQYF. The CDR3 DNA is TGTGCCAGCAGCTTAAGGGAGACCCAGTACTTC.